This TCR beta chain was sequenced during a study of blood T cell repertoires in COVID-19. Background on the study: Italy, Spain and the United States were the sources of the convalescent and acute COVID-19 samples. The analysed material was cDNA or gDNA that came from T cells, B-cell-depleted T cells, or PBMCs.

CDR1 and CDR2 (germline): SGDLS, YYNGEE. The CDR3 sequence is 16 residues long. Trimming took 1 base from V and 1 from J; bases not matched to a gene: 3. This clone was seen only a few times. As handled by the study authors: Nucleated cell counts were estimated from reference gene primer amplification. Data came from immunoSEQ multiplex PCR; TCRdb stores just in-frame clones and leaves some out. That table gives V, J and clone size, and the DNA gave D and trimming. The data hold 20,000 to 25,000 clones, with 89% observed a single time. This chain joins TRBV9 and TRBJ2-2, with 8 positions matching TRBD2. The TCR originated in a human donor with active COVID-19. The donor label of this sample is uncertain. What was sequenced was peripheral blood. The CDR3 nucleotides read TGTGCCAGCAGCGTAATCGGGGGGGTGAACACCGGGGAGCTGTTTTTT. Translation: CASSVIGGVNTGELFF.